This T cell receptor (beta chain) was recorded in a study of early stage breast cancer tumors. Study in general: Twelve of the 16 invasive tumors were ER+, PR+ and HER2-. Study conclusions and caveats: Compared with adjacent normal breast, tumors showed around 2.7-fold denser, more clonal T cells. Bulk DNA sequencing of unsorted cells missed chain pairing and markers.

Blood replicates held 0.5 ug DNA, tumor or normal breast around 1.5 ug, two each. Here immunoSEQ multiplex PCR was the method, and the copy in TCRdb shows in-frame clones only, minus some. The table records some 30,000 clones, 84% of them present only once. CDR3 length equals 18 residues. Trimming removed 0 bases from V and 0 bases from J, with 16 bases in between. Germline-derived CDR1 and CDR2 are SGHDT and YYEEEE. On this clone itself: What it binds is unknown.

The receptor's source is a person between 50 and 60 years old with breast cancer. Sample: blood. This chain joins TRBV5-6 and TRBJ2-1; a possible D gene is TRBD2 (5 bases). The CDR3 protein is CASSLGLSWESSYNEQFF. The CDR3 region has the DNA TGTGCCAGCAGCTTGGGACTCTCGTGGGAGAGCTCCTACAATGAGCAGTTCTTC.